This T cell receptor beta chain was captured in a study of T cell responses to AZD1222 COVID-19 vaccine. Study-wide results and limits: White British people made up most donors, females outnumbered males, and clonal diversity was possibly underestimated. Variant regions that are unmutated are reportedly the target of nearly half of spike-specific TCRs. Spike-specific TCR breadth and depth rose after two AZD1222 doses.

The protocol was immunoSEQ multiplex PCR, while the TCRdb copy is restricted to in-frame clones and leaves out a portion. The data hold 130,000 to 150,000 clones, with about nine tenths observed a single time. The germline V gene has CDR1 SEHNR and CDR2 FQNEAQ (reference sequence). Germline trimming cut 3 bases from V and 6 bases from J; bases unmatched to any gene: 2. The CDR3 totals 12 residues. This clone has only one observation. Its antigen is as yet unknown. This sample comprised peripheral blood, obtained on day 0 of AZD1222 vaccination. The chain employs TRBV7-9 and TRBJ2-7; 7 positions agree with TRBD1. The TCR comes from an adult in good health. The CDR3 DNA is TGTGCCAGCAGCTTTACAGGGGTCGAGCAGTACTTC. Translation gives CASSFTGVEQYF.